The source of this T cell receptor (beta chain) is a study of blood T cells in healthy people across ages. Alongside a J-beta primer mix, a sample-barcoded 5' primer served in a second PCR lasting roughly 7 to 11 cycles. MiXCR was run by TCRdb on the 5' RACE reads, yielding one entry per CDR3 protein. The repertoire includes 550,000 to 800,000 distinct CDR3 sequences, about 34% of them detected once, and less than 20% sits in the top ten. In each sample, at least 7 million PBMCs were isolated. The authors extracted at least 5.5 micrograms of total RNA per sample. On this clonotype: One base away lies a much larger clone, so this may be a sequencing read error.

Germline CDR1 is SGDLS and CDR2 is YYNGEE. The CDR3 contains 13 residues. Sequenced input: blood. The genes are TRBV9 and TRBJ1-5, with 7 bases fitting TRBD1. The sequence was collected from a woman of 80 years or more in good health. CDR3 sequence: CACSVATGKPQHF. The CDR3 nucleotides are TGTGCCTGCAGCGTAGCGACAGGGAAGCCCCAGCATTTT.